The 15 T cell receptor beta chains below were found in one sample sequenced in a study of blood T cells in healthy people across ages. The authors ran a second PCR of 7 to 11 cycles using a sample-barcoded 5' primer and a J-beta primer mix. TCRdb used MiXCR to reprocess the 5' RACE reads, holding one entry per CDR3 protein. This table holds about 620,000 distinct CDR3 sequences, under 25% found once. Sequencing input: blood. All receptors derive from a man in his 70s in good health.

Comments on this clonotype: The limits of the CDR3 on the DNA are not certain, so only TCRdb's listed CDR3 is given. This sequence joins TRBV9 and TRBJ2-3; the table assigns TRBD1, which was not confirmed against the DNA. Both ends counted, the CDR3 spans 15 residues. Germline V gene lookup returns CDR1 SGDLS and CDR2 YYNGEE. CDR3 in amino acids: CASSVGQGTTDTQRF.

This clonotype appeared a few times. V is TRBV7-2 and J is TRBJ2-7; 10 bases agree with TRBD2. The trim removed 4 bases at V and 3 bases at J, leaving 6 bases unmatched. This CDR3 spans 15 amino acids. The germline V gene has CDR1 SGHTA and CDR2 FQGNSA. CDR3 loop: CASSSSGRAYYEQYF. CDR3 nucleotide sequence: TGTGCCAGCAGCTCCAGCGGGAGGGCGTACTACGAGCAGTACTTC.

This clonotype was picked up a small number of times. The V call is TRBV9, the J call TRBJ2-2; D possibly matches TRBD1 or TRBD2 (5 bases each). V was trimmed by 2 bases and J by 3 bases, leaving 14 bases between them. CDR1 is SGDLS, CDR2 YYNGEE, per germline. This CDR3 has 16 residues. CDR3 sequence: CASSVGDPRDTGELFF. In DNA form, the CDR3 reads TGTGCCAGCAGCGTTGGGGACCCCAGGGACACCGGGGAGCTGTTTTTT.

This clonotype turned up a few times. The chain employs TRBV29-1 and TRBJ1-1; 7 bases are shared with TRBD1. CDR1 is SQVTM, CDR2 ANQGSEA, per germline. The CDR3 has 14 amino acids. The V and J ends lost 6 bases and 1 base, in that order; junction bases with no gene match: 8. This chain's CDR3 is CSVATGAGNTEAFF. CDR3 coding DNA: TGCAGCGTAGCTACAGGGGCTGGGAACACTGAAGCTTTCTTT.

This clonotype was seen only a few times. V gene TRBV18 combines with J gene TRBJ2-4; D might be TRBD1 (7 bases). Germline V CDR1 and CDR2: KGHSH, LQKENI. This CDR3 comprises 13 residues. The V and J ends lost 4 bases and 7 bases respectively, with 11 bases between them. The CDR3: CASSLEGANIQYF. The CDR3, as DNA: TGTGCCAGCTCACTGGAGGGGGCGAACATTCAGTACTTC.

The chain has TRBV5-1 and TRBJ2-1, with 8 bases lining up with TRBD1. There are 12 residues in the CDR3. Germline trimming cut 4 bases from V and 11 bases from J; bases unmatched to any gene: 5. The germline V gene encodes CDR1 SGHRS and CDR2 YFSETQ. The CDR3 protein is CASSMTGEQQFF. CDR3 nucleotide sequence: TGCGCCAGCAGCATGACAGGGGAACAGCAGTTCTTC.

The chain couples TRBV7-2 to TRBJ2-6; unclear D gene. CDR3 size: 15 residues. V was pared by 5 bases and J by 1 base, with 9 bases between. Germline values: CDR1 SGHTA, CDR2 FQGNSA. The CDR3 spells CASSRDVSGANVLTF. The DNA of the CDR3 is TGTGCCAGCAGCCGAGACGTTTCTGGGGCCAACGTCCTGACTTTC.

This clonotype was observed a single time. The chain links TRBV29-1 to TRBJ2-7; D gene ambiguous. Per the germline V gene, CDR1 is SQVTM and CDR2 is ANQGSEA. Trimming left V 4 bases short and J 2 bases short, with 15 bases between. This CDR3 contains 14 residues. As DNA, the CDR3 is TGCAGCGTTGCCAAGGTCTTCGAAACCTACGAGCAGTACTTC. It specifies CSVAKVFETYEQYF.

The chain combines TRBV18 with TRBJ1-3; tentative D call: TRBD1 (6 bases). Looked up from germline, CDR1 is KGHSH and CDR2 is LQKENI. The length of the CDR3 is 14 residues. Trimming left V 5 bases short and J 4 bases short, with 12 bases between. In DNA form, the CDR3 reads TGTGCCAGCTCATCGGACAGCACAGGAAACACCATATATTTT. Its translation: CASSSDSTGNTIYF. The full variable domain, its missing parts supplied by reference TRBV18 and TRBJ1-3, is NAGVMQNPRHLVRRRGQEARLRCSPMKGHSHVYWYRQLPEEGLKFMVYLQKENIIDESGMPKERFSAEFPKEGPSILRIQQVVRGDSAAYFCASSSDSTGNTIYFGEGSWLTVV.

This chain uses TRBV12-3 or TRBV12-4 with TRBJ1-6; D is unresolved. The CDR3 length is 13 residues. V dropped 5 bases and J dropped 5 bases, with 7 bases sitting between them. In DNA, the CDR3 is TGTGCCAGCAGTCCAACCAATAATTCACCCCTCCACTTT. Its translation is CASSPTNNSPLHF.

This clonotype was detected a few times. The chain couples TRBV15 to TRBJ1-5, with unresolved D. The ends were cut back, 0 bases at V and 6 bases at J, with 3 bases in the middle. Germline values: CDR1 LNHNV, CDR2 YYDKDF (reference sequence). This CDR3 is 12 amino acids long. The CDR3 reads CATSRDTQPQHF. The CDR3 bases are TGTGCCACCAGCAGAGATACTCAGCCCCAGCATTTT. The variable domain in full, completed from reference TRBV15 and TRBJ1-5, reads DAMVIQNPRYQVTQFGKPVTLSCSQTLNHNVMYWYQQKSSQAPKLLFHYYDKDFNNEADTPDNFQSRRPNTSFCFLDIRSPGLGDTAMYLCATSRDTQPQHFGDGTRLSIL.

This clonotype turned up a few times. The genes are TRBV28 and TRBJ2-5; 7 nucleotides match TRBD1. CDR3 length equals 15 residues. CDR1 and CDR2 from the germline V gene are MDHEN and SYDVKM. With 5 bases clipped from V and 4 bases from J, the junction kept 10 bases outside the gene matches. The CDR3 region has the DNA TGTGCCAGCAGTCTCGGGACAGTGGGCTTAGAGACCCAGTACTTC. This translates into CASSLGTVGLETQYF.

With respect to this clonotype: One junction end does not reproduce the germline sequence, and a read error may be involved. The chain recombines TRBV15 with TRBJ2-7; 7 bases agree with TRBD2. Per the germline V gene, CDR1 is LNHNV and CDR2 is YYDKDF (reference sequence). CDR3 length: 14 residues. CDR3 sequence reads: CAASKSGTNYEQYF. CDR3 DNA sequence: TGTGCCGCCAGCAAATCCGGGACTAACTACGAGCAGTACTTC. Looking up the rest from reference TRBV15 and TRBJ2-7 gives the full variable domain: DAMVIQNPRYQVTQFGKPVTLSCSQTLNHNVMYWYQQKSSQAPKLLFHYYDKDFNNEADTPDNFQSRRPNTSFCFLDIRSPGLGDTAMYLCAASKSGTNYEQYFGPGTRLTVT.

This sequence joins TRBV5-1 and TRBJ2-2, with TRBD1 identical over 9 bases. Losses at the gene ends were 0 bases for V and 7 bases for J; bases not matched to a gene: 4. Germline V gene sequence: CDR1 SGHRS, CDR2 YFSETQ. There are 15 residues in the CDR3. CDR3 coding DNA: TGCGCCAGCAGCTTGGGGGACAGGGCTCACGGGGAGCTGTTTTTT. It encodes CASSLGDRAHGELFF.

This clonotype was counted between two and nine times. One end of the junction does not line up with germline, which may come from a read error. V and J are TRBV3-1 and TRBJ2-6; 8 nucleotides match TRBD1. The CDR3 has 17 amino acids. Per the germline V gene, CDR1 is LGHDT and CDR2 is YNNKEL (reference sequence). CDR3 DNA sequence: TGTGTCAGCAGCCGACAGGGGCAAAACTCTGGGGCCAACGTCCTGACTTTC. It is translated as CVSSRQGQNSGANVLTF.